These T cell receptor beta chains were read from a single sample in a study of beta chain features in type 1 diabetes. This table comes from immunoSEQ multiplex PCR, and its TCRdb copy is limited to in-frame clones, with some not included. The repertoire has 680,000 or so clones, roughly 16% of them found once; the top ten carry 0.09% to 0.095%. The sequenced material came from naive CD4+ T cells from blood. These receptor sequences come from a young man in good health. The CDR3 runs from the conserved cysteine through the conserved F or W. Each record gives: J gene, V gene, clone size, D gene, CDR3 DNA, CDR3 protein. D genes are given only for firm matches. Some rows have no size entry. The others give once, few or many, or a class for an expanded clone.

TRBJ2-6	TRBV19	few	-	TGTGCCAGTACGATGGGGGGCGCTGGGGCCAACGTCCTGACTTTC	CASTMGGAGANVLTF
TRBJ1-1	TRBV6-6	few	TRBD1	TGTGCCAGCTCGAGAGGGGACAGTAACACTGAAGCTTTCTTT	CASSRGDSNTEAFF
TRBJ2-1	TRBV7-2	-	-	TGTGCCAGCAGCTTAGCATGGGCCGGTGAGCAGTTCTTC	CASSLAWAGEQFF
TRBJ2-2	TRBV9	few	-	TGTGCCAGCAGCCCCCGGGTCGACGAGGGCGGGGAGCTGTTTTTT	CASSPRVDEGGELFF
TRBJ2-1	TRBV4-3	few	-	TGCGCCAGCAGCCGTATCGAGGGGCGGTTCTCCTCCTACAATGAGCAGTTCTTC	CASSRIEGRFSSYNEQFF
TRBJ1-1	TRBV11-3	-	-	TGTGCCAGCAGCTTAGCCGGGACATCGAACACTGAAGCTTTCTTT	CASSLAGTSNTEAFF
TRBJ2-1	TRBV28	-	TRBD2	TGTGCCAGCAGTTTTGCCGGAGCGGGGGGGCACAATGAGCAGTTCTTC	CASSFAGAGGHNEQFF
TRBJ1-5	TRBV29-1	-	TRBD1	TGCAGCGTTCGCAACAGGGGGCCAGGGCAGCCCCAGCATTTT	CSVRNRGPGQPQHF
TRBJ1-6	TRBV7-3	-	-	TGTGCCAGCAGCTTACTACCAAATAATTCACCCCTCCACTTT	CASSLLPNNSPLHF
TRBJ2-1	TRBV7-9	few	TRBD1	TGTGCCAGCATCGACAGGGACCCAAACAATGAGCAGTTCTTC	CASIDRDPNNEQFF
TRBJ2-3	TRBV9	-	-	TGTGCCAGCAGCGTAGCGGGGGCCGAGGAGTCTACGCAGTATTTT	CASSVAGAEESTQYF
TRBJ1-1	TRBV9	-	-	TGTGCCAGCAGCGTTGGGGGTGACACTGAAGCTTTCTTT	CASSVGGDTEAFF